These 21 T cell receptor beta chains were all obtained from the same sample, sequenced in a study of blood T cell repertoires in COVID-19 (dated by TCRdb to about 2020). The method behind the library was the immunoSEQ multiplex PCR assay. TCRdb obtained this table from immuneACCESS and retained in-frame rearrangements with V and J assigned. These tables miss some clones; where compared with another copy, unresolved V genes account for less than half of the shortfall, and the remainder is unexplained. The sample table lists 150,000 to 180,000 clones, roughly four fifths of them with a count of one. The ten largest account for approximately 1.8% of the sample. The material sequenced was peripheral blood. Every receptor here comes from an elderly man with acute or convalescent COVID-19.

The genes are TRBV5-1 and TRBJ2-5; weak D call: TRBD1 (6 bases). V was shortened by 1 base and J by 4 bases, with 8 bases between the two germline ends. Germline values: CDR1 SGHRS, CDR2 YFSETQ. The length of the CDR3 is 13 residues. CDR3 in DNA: TGCGCCAGCAGCTTGCAGGGGAGAGAGACCCAGTACTTC. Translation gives CASSLQGRETQYF.

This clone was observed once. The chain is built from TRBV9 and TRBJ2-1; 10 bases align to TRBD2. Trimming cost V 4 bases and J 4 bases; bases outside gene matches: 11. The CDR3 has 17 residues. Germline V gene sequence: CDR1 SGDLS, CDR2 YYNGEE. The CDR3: CASSSQPPGLAYNEQFF. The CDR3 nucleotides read TGTGCCAGCAGCTCTCAGCCCCCGGGACTAGCGTACAATGAGCAGTTCTTC.

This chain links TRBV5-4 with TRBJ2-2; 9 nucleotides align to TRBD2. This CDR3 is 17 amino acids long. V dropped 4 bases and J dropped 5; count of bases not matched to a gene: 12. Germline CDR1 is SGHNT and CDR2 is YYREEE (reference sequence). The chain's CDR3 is CASSPVRGGRITGELFF. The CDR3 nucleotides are TGTGCCAGCAGCCCTGTGCGGGGGGGCCGTATTACCGGGGAGCTGTTTTTT.

The CDR3 coding sequence is TGCGCCAGCAGCTTCAGGGTAACTCCCTCGAACACCGGGGAGCTGTTTTTT. Translating it yields CASSFRVTPSNTGELFF. V and J are TRBV5-1 and TRBJ2-2, with D possibly matching TRBD1 (5 bases). Deletions cut 2 bases from V and 0 bases from J, with 14 bases between. CDR1 is SGHRS, CDR2 YFSETQ, per germline. The CDR3 covers 17 residues.

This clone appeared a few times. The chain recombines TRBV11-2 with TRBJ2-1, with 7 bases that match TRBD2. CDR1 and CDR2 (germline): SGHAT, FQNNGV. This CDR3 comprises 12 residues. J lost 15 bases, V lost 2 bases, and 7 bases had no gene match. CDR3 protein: CASSLSGAPLFF. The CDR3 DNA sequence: TGTGCCAGCAGCTTAAGCGGGGCCCCCCTGTTCTTC.

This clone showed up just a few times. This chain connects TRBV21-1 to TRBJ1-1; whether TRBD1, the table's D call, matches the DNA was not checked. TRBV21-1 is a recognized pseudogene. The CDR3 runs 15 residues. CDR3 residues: CASSNLGTGGTEAFF. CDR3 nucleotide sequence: TGTGCCAGCAGCAATCTCGGGACAGGGGGCACTGAAGCTTTCTTT.

CDR3 in DNA: TGTGCCTGGAGTGCGACAGGGGATGGCGAGCAGTACGTC. It codes for CAWSATGDGEQYV. The V gene is TRBV30, the J gene TRBJ2-7; the match to TRBD1 covers 8 bases. Trimming at V came to 1 base and at J to 6 bases, leaving 5 bases not matched to a gene. The CDR3 has 13 residues. Germline CDR1 is GTSNPN and CDR2 is SVGIG (reference sequence).

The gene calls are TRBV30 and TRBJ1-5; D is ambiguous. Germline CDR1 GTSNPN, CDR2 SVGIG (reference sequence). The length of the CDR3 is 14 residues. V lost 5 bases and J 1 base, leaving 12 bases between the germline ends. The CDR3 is CAWDGQASNQPQHF. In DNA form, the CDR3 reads TGTGCCTGGGACGGTCAGGCGAGCAATCAGCCCCAGCATTTT.

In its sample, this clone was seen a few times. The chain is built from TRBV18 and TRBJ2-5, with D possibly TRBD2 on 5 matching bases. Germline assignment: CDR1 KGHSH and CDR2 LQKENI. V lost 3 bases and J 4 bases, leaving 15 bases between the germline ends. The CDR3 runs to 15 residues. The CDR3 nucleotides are TGTGCCAGCTCACCCCCTGGGTCCCGGGGAGAGACCCAGTACTTC. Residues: CASSPPGSRGETQYF.

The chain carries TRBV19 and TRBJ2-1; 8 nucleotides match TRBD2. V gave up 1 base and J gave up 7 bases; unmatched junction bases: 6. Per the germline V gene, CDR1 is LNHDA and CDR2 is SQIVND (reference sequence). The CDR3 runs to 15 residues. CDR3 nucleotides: TGTGCCAGTAGTATAGGAGCGGGGGCATGGAATGAGCAGTTCTTC. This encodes CASSIGAGAWNEQFF.

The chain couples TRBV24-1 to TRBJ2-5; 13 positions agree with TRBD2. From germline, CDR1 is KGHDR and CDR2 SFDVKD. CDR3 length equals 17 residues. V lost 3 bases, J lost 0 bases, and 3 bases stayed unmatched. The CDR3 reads CATSDAGLAGDQETQYF. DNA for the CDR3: TGTGCCACCAGTGATGCCGGACTAGCGGGGGACCAAGAGACCCAGTACTTC.

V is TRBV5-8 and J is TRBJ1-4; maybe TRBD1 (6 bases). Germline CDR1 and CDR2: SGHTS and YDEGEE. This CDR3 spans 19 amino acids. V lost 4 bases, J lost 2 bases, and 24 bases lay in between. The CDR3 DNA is TGTGCCAGCAGCACATCCGAAGACAGGAGCCGGTCCACTAATGAAAAACTGTTTTTT. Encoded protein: CASSTSEDRSRSTNEKLFF. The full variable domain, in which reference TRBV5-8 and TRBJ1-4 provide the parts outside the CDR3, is EAGVTQSPTHLIKTRGQQATLRCSPISGHTSVYWYQQALGLGLQFLLWYDEGEERNRGNFPPRFSGRQFPNYSSELNVNALELEDSALYLCASSTSEDRSRSTNEKLFFGSGTQLSVL.

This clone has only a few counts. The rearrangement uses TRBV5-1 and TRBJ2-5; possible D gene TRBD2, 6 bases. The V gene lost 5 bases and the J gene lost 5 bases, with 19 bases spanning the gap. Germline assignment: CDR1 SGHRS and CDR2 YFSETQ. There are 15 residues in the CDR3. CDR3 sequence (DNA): TGCGCCAGCAGTGGCTTGCGGGGTTCCTCGGAGACCCAGTACTTC. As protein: CASSGLRGSSETQYF.

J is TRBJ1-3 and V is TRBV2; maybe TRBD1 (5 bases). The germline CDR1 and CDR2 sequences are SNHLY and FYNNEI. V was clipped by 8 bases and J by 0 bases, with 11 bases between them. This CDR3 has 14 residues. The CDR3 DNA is TGTGCCAGCCGGAGACAGAACTCTGGAAACACCATATATTTT. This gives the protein CASRRQNSGNTIYF.

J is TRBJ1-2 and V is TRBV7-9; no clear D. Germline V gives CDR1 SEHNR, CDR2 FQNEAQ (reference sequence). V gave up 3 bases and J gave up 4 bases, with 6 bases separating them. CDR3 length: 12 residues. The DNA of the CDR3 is TGTGCCAGCAGCTTCGAGAGCTATGGCTACACCTTC. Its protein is CASSFESYGYTF.

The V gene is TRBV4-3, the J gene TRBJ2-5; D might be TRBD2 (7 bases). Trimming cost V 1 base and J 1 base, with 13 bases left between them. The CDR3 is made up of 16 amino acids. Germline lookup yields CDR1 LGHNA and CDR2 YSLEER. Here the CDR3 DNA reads TGCGCCAGCAGCCAAGGGGGGGCGGGGGCCCAAGAGACCCAGTACTTC. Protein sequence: CASSQGGAGAQETQYF.

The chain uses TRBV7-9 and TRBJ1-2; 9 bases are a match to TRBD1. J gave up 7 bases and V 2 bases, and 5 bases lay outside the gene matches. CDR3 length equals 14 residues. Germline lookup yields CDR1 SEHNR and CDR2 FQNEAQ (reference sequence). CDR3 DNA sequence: TGTGCCAGCAGCTTACTACAGGGGGCAATTGGCTACACCTTC. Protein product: CASSLLQGAIGYTF.

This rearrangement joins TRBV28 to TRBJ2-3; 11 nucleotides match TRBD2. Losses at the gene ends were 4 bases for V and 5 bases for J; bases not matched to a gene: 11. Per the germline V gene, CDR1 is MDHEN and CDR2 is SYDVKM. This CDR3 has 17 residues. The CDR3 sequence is CASSSHRGLAVGDTQYF. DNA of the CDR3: TGTGCCAGCAGTTCCCACCGGGGACTAGCGGTCGGAGATACGCAGTATTTT.

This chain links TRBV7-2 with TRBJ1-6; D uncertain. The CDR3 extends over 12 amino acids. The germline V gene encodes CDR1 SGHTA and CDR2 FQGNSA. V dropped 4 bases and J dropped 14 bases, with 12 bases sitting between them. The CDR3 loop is CASSSPAATLHF. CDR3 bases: TGTGCCAGCAGCTCCCCCGCCGCGACCCTCCACTTT.

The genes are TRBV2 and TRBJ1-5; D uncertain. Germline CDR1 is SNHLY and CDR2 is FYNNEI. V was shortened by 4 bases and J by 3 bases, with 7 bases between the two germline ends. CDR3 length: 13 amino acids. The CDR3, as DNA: TGTGCCAGCAGTGCAGAAATCAATCAGCCCCAGCATTTT. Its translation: CASSAEINQPQHF.

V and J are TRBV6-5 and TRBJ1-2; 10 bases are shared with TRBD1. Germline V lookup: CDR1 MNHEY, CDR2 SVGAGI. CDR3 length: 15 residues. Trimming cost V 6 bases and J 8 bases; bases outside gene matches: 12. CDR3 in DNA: TGTGCCAGCAGACCTAGCCCCGACAGGGGGCGAGGCTACACCTTC. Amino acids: CASRPSPDRGRGYTF.